This is a list of T cell receptor beta chains from one sample in a study of post-analysis software for immune sequencing data. TCRdb re-analysed the PCR reads in MiXCR, keeping a single row per CDR3 protein. This table holds approximately 730,000 distinct CDR3 sequences, about 45% found once. The sample was blood. The receptors derive from a girl between 10 and 17 years old with multiple sclerosis. CDR3s include the opening cysteine and the closing phenylalanine or tryptophan. D genes are given only for firm matches. Clone size is not always given. Where it is, it says once, few, many or a class for expanded clones.

clone_size	v_call	j_call	d_call	cdr3_aa	cdr3_nt
-	TRBV15	TRBJ2-3	-	CATSRDQGTRADTQYF	TGTGCCACCAGCAGAGATCAGGGTACAAGGGCAGATACGCAGTATTTT
-	TRBV7-9	TRBJ1-4	-	CASSLANRAELFF	TGTGCCAGCAGCTTAGCGAATAGGGCTGAACTGTTTTTT
-	TRBV18	TRBJ1-1	TRBD1	CASSPPDRENTEAFF	TGTGCCAGCTCACCTCCGGACAGGGAAAACACTGAAGCTTTCTTT
-	TRBV20-1	TRBJ2-7	TRBD1	CSARPSRGTKIYEQYF	TGCAGTGCTAGACCATCCAGGGGGACGAAAATCTACGAGCAGTACTTC
once	TRBV7-9	TRBJ1-6	TRBD1	CASSGQGFSPLHF	TGTGCCAGCAGCGGACAGGGTTTTTCACCCCTCCACTTT
-	TRBV5-1	TRBJ2-1	-	CASSLGTGDSNEQFF	TGCGCCAGCAGCCTTGGTACCGGGGACTCCAATGAGCAGTTCTTC
-	TRBV12-3/TRBV12-4	TRBJ2-5	-	CASSFSSLGPWEQYF	TGTGCCAGCAGTTTCTCGTCCCTCGGCCCTTGGGAGCAGTACTTC
-	TRBV3-1	TRBJ2-7	-	CASSPSESGEQYF	TGTGCCAGCAGCCCCTCGGAGTCGGGAGAGCAGTACTTC
-	TRBV18	TRBJ2-7	-	CASSPEQGLSYEQYF	TGTGCCAGCTCACCCGAGCAGGGCCTATCCTACGAGCAGTACTTC
-	TRBV18	TRBJ1-2	TRBD1	CASSPGQGAGNGYTF	TGTGCCAGCTCACCGGGACAGGGGGCTGGGAATGGCTACACCTTC
-	TRBV6-6	TRBJ1-5	-	CASSYGGTQPQHF	TGTGCCAGCAGTTACGGGGGGACTCAGCCCCAGCATTTT
-	TRBV6-1	TRBJ2-7	-	CASSEVAGLGEQYF	TGTGCCAGCAGTGAAGTAGCAGGGCTAGGGGAGCAGTACTTC
-	TRBV7-6	TRBJ2-7	-	CASSLFGTEYEQYF	TGTGCCAGCAGCTTATTCGGGACGGAGTACGAGCAGTACTTC
-	TRBV6-1	TRBJ2-7	-	CASTEGAGSYNEQYF	TGTGCCAGCACCGAGGGAGCAGGTTCCTACAATGAGCAGTACTTC
-	TRBV20-1	TRBJ2-3	TRBD2	CSANKREVITDTQYF	TGCAGTGCAAACAAGCGGGAGGTGATTACAGATACGCAGTATTTT
-	TRBV20-1	TRBJ2-3	TRBD2	CSASPLHTSGGRGTQYF	TGCAGTGCTAGCCCACTCCATACTAGCGGAGGGAGGGGTACGCAGTATTTT
-	TRBV14	TRBJ1-6	-	CASSQRSWYNSPLHF	TGTGCCAGCAGCCAACGCAGCTGGTATAATTCACCCCTCCACTTT
-	TRBV10-3	TRBJ2-5	-	CAISPQGAQETQYF	TGTGCCATCAGCCCACAGGGAGCCCAAGAGACCCAGTACTTC
few	TRBV5-1	TRBJ2-3	-	CASSETSTDTQYF	TGCGCCAGCAGTGAAACTAGCACAGATACGCAGTATTTT
-	TRBV29-1	TRBJ2-5	-	CSVLAPGGQQETQYF	TGCAGCGTTCTTGCCCCGGGGGGCCAGCAAGAGACCCAGTACTTC
-	TRBV5-6	TRBJ1-2	TRBD1	CASSLQGPSYGYTF	TGTGCCAGCAGCTTACAGGGGCCCAGCTATGGCTACACCTTC
-	TRBV5-1	TRBJ2-1	TRBD2	CASSWGTSGGPYNEQFF	TGCGCCAGCAGCTGGGGGACTAGCGGGGGACCCTACAATGAGCAGTTCTTC
-	TRBV3-1	TRBJ2-5	TRBD2	CASMESGREETQYF	TGTGCCAGCATGGAGAGCGGGAGAGAGGAGACCCAGTACTTC
-	TRBV5-1	TRBJ2-3	TRBD2	CASSASGNVQYF	TGCGCCAGCAGCGCTAGCGGGAATGTGCAGTATTTT
-	TRBV28	TRBJ1-2	-	CASFATTFGMSYTF	TGTGCCAGCTTCGCGACAACCTTCGGGATGAGCTACACCTTC
-	TRBV6-6	TRBJ2-7	TRBD2	CASSYSSSGNPEQYF	TGTGCCAGCAGTTACTCGAGTAGCGGGAATCCCGAGCAGTACTTC
-	TRBV9	TRBJ2-3	-	CASSNPSTDTQYF	TGTGCCAGCAGCAATCCTAGCACAGATACGCAGTATTTT
-	TRBV3-1	TRBJ2-1	-	CASSQEPPYNEQFF	TGTGCCAGCAGCCAAGAGCCCCCTTACAATGAGCAGTTCTTC
few	TRBV27	TRBJ1-2	-	CASSLLGAGLPNYGYTF	TGTGCCAGCAGTTTACTGGGGGCAGGGTTACCAAACTATGGCTACACCTTC
-	TRBV7-2	TRBJ1-2	-	CASSLGRASNYGYTF	TGTGCCAGCAGCCTAGGACGGGCTTCTAACTATGGCTACACCTTC
few	TRBV4-3	TRBJ2-1	-	CASSQEASLSYNEQFF	TGCGCCAGCAGCCAAGAGGCTAGCCTCTCCTACAATGAGCAGTTCTTC
-	TRBV5-5	TRBJ1-1	TRBD1	CASSFVRDRAGEAFF	TGTGCCAGCAGCTTTGTCCGGGACAGGGCCGGTGAAGCTTTCTTT
-	TRBV14	TRBJ2-7	TRBD2	CASSQLAGFSYEQYF	TGTGCCAGCAGCCAACTAGCGGGTTTTTCCTACGAGCAGTACTTC
-	TRBV28	TRBJ2-5	-	CASSFYSSRGLGIQETQYF	TGTGCCAGCAGTTTTTATTCTTCCAGGGGCCTTGGGATCCAAGAGACCCAGTACTTC
-	TRBV20-1	TRBJ2-4	-	CSGQPLAKNIQYF	TGCAGTGGACAGCCGCTAGCCAAAAACATTCAGTACTTC
-	TRBV20-1	TRBJ1-2	-	CSAKSLGGHYGYTF	TGCAGTGCTAAATCGCTCGGAGGACACTATGGCTACACCTTC
few	TRBV4-2	TRBJ2-1	-	CASSLRTLSSYNEQFF	TGTGCCAGCAGCCTTCGGACCCTGAGCTCCTACAATGAGCAGTTCTTC
-	TRBV4-1	TRBJ1-5	-	CASSLEEVVHQPQHF	TGCGCCAGCAGCCTCGAGGAGGTAGTGCATCAGCCCCAGCATTTT
-	TRBV6-6	TRBJ2-1	TRBD2	CASSPGTSGSSANEQFF	TGTGCCAGCAGCCCCGGGACTAGCGGGAGTTCCGCCAATGAGCAGTTCTTC
-	TRBV5-1	TRBJ2-1	-	CASSLRGYGNEQFF	TGCGCCAGCAGCTTAAGGGGGTACGGGAATGAGCAGTTCTTC
-	TRBV11-2	TRBJ2-6	TRBD1	CASSLGQPGQGAHGANVLTF	TGTGCCAGCAGCTTAGGGCAACCGGGACAGGGGGCCCATGGGGCCAACGTCCTGACTTTC
medium-sized	TRBV29-1	TRBJ2-3	TRBD2	CSVGTPKGSGSADTQYF	TGCAGCGTTGGGACCCCCAAGGGTAGCGGGAGTGCAGATACGCAGTATTTT
-	TRBV20-1	TRBJ1-2	-	CSAREAGRGYTF	TGCAGTGCTAGAGAAGCAGGGCGTGGCTACACCTTC
-	TRBV20-1	TRBJ2-3	-	CSAPRQAASDTQYF	TGCAGTGCTCCGCGACAGGCAGCTTCAGATACGCAGTATTTT
-	TRBV29-1	TRBJ1-2	-	CSAGENYGYTF	TGCAGCGCAGGAGAGAACTATGGCTACACCTTC
-	TRBV27	TRBJ1-5	-	CASSTKGDQPQHF	TGTGCCAGCAGTACTAAGGGAGATCAGCCCCAGCATTTT
-	TRBV12-3/TRBV12-4	TRBJ1-2	-	CASSLGPFYGYTF	TGTGCCAGCAGTTTAGGGCCCTTCTATGGCTACACCTTC
-	TRBV10-3	TRBJ2-7	-	CAISETDYEQYF	TGTGCCATCAGTGAGACTGACTACGAGCAGTACTTC
-	TRBV10-3	TRBJ2-2	-	CAIRFPGQSNTGELFF	TGTGCCATCAGATTTCCAGGACAGAGCAACACCGGGGAGCTGTTTTTT
-	TRBV30	TRBJ2-5	TRBD1	CAWSPTLGQGSQETQYF	TGTGCCTGGAGTCCAACCCTGGGACAGGGAAGCCAAGAGACCCAGTACTTC